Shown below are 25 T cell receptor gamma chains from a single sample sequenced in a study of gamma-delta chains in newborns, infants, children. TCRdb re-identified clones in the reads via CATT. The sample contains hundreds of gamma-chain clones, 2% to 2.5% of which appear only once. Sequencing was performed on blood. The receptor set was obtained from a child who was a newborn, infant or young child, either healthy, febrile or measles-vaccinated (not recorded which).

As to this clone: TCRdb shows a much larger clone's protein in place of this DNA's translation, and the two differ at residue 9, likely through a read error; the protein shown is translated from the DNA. The CDR3: CALWVGWFRIF. The CDR3 coding sequence is TGTGCCTTGTGGGTAGGTTGGTTCAGGATATTT. The chain combines TRGV9 with TRGJP1. Germline V lookup: CDR1 GITISATS, CDR2 ISYDGTV (reference sequence). CDR3 size: 11 residues.

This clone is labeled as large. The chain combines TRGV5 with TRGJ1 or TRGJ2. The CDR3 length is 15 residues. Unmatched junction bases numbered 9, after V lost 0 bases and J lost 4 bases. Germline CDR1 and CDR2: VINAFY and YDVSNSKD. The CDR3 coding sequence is TGTGCCACCTGGGACAGGCGTGGGGGCTATTATAAGAAACTCTTT. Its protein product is CATWDRRGGYYKKLF.

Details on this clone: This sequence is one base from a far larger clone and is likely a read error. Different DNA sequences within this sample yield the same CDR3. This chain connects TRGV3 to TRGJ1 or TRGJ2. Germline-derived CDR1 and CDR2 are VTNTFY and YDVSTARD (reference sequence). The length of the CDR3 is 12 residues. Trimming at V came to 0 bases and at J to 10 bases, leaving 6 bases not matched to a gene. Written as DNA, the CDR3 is TGTGCCACCTGGGACAGGCGCGGCAAGAAACTCTTT. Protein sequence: CATWDRRGKKLF.

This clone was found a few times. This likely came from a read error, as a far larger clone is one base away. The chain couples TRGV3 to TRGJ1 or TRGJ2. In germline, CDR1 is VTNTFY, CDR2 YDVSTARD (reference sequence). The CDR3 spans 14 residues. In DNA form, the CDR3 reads TGTGCCACCTGGGGCAGGCCCTGGTATTATAAGAAACTCTTT. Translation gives CATWGRPWYYKKLF.

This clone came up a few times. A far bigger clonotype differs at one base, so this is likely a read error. For the CDR3, the DNA is TGTGCCACCTGGGGGGGGAAACTCTTT. Translation gives CATWGGKLF. The chain employs TRGV8 and TRGJ1 or TRGJ2. Germline CDR1 reads VENAVY; CDR2 reads YDSYNSRV. The CDR3 spans 9 residues. Losses at the gene ends were 5 bases for V and 12 bases for J; bases not matched to a gene: 4.

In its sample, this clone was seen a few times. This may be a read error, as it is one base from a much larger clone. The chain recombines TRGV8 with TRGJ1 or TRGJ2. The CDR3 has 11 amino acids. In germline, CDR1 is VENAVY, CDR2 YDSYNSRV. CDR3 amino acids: CATWYYYKKLF. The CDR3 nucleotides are TGCGCCACCTGGTATTATTATAAGAAACTCTTT.

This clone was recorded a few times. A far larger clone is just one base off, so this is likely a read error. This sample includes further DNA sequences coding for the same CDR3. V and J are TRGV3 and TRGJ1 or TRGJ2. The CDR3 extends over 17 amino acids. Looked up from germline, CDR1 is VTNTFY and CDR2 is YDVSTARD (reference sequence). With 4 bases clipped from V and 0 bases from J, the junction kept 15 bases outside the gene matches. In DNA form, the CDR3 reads TGTGCCACCTGGGATGCCTTACCGAGCCCGAATTATTATAAGAAACTCTTT. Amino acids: CATWDALPSPNYYKKLF.

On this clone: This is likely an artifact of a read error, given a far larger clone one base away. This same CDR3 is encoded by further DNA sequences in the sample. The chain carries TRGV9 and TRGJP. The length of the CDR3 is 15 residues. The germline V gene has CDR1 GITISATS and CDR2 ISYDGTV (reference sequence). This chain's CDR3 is CALWEEELGKKIKVF. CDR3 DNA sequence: TGTGCCTTGTGGGAGGAAGAGTTGGGCAAAAAAATCAAGGTGTTT.

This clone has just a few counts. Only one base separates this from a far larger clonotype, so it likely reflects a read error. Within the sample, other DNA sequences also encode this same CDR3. The CDR3 nucleotides are TGTGCCACCTGGGACACCACTGGTTGGTTCAAGATATTT. Protein sequence: CATWDTTGWFKIF. V is TRGV4 and J is TRGJP1. Germline CDR1 EGSTGY, CDR2 YDSYTSSV. Trimming cost V 4 bases and J 2 bases; bases outside gene matches: 1. CDR3 size: 13 residues.

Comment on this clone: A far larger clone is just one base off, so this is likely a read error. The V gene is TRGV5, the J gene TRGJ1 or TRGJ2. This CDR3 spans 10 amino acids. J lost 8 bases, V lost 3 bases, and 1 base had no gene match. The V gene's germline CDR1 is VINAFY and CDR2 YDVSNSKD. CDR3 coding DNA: TGTGCCACCTGGGACCATAAGAAACTCTTT. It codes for CATWDHKKLF.

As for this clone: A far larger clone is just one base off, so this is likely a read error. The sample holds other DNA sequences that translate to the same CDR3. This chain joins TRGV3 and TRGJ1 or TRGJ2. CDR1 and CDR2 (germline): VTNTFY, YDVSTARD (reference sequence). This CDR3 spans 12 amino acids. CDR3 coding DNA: TGTGCCACCTGGGACAGGCATTACAAGAAACTCTTT. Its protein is CATWDRHYKKLF.

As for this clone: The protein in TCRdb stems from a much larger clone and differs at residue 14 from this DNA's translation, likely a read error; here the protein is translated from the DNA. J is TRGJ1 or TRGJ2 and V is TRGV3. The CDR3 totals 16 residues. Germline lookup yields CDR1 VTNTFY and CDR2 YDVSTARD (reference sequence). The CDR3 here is CATWDRPPGFYYKELF. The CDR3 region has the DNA TGTGCCACCTGGGACAGGCCACCGGGGTTTTATTATAAGGAACTCTTT.

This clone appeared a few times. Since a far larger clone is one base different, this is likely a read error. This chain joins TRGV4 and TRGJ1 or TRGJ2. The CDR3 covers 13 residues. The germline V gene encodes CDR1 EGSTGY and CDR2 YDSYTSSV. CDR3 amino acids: CATWGPNYYKKLF. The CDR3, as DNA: TGTGCCACCTGGGGCCCTAATTATTATAAGAAACTCTTC.

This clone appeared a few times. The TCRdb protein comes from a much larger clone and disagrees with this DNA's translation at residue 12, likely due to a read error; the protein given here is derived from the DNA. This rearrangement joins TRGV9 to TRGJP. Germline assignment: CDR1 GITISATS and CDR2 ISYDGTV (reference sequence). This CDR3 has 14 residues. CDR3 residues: CALWQELGKKIRVF. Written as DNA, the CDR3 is TGTGCCTTGTGGCAAGAGTTGGGCAAAAAAATCAGGGTATTT.

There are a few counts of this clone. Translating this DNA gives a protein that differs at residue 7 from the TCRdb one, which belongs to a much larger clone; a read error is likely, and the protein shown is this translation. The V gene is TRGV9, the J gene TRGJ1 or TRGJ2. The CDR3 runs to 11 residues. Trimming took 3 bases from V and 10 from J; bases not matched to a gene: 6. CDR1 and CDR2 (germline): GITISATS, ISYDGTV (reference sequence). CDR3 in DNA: TGTGCCTTGTGGGAGAACAAGAAGAAACTCTTT. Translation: CALWENKKKLF.

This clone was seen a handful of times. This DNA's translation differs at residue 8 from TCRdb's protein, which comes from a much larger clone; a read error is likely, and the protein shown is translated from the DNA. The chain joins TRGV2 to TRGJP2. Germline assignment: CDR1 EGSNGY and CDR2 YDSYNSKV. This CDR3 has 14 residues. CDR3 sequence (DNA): TGTGCCACCTGGACTCCTAGTGGTGATTGGATCAAGACGTTT. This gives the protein CATWTPSGDWIKTF.

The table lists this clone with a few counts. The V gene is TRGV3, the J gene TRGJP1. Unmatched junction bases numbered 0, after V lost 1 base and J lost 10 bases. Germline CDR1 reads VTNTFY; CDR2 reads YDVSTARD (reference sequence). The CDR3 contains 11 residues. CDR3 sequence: CATWDSWFKIF. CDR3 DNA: TGTGCCACCTGGGACAGTTGGTTCAAGATATTT.

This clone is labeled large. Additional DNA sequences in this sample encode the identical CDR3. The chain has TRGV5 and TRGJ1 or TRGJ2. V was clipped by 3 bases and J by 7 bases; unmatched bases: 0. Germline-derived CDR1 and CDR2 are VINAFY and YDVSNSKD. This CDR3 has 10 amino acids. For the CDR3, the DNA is TGTGCCACCTGGGACTATAAGAAACTCTTT. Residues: CATWDYKKLF.

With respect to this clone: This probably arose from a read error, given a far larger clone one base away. CDR3 loop: CATWDGPLWGAYYKKLF. The CDR3 DNA follows: TGTGCCACCTGGGATGGGCCGTTGTGGGGGGCTTATTATAAGAAACTCTTT. The chain employs TRGV4 and TRGJ1 or TRGJ2. CDR3 size: 17 residues. The V gene end was trimmed by 0 bases and the J gene end by 3 bases; junction bases not matched to a gene: 14. Germline V lookup: CDR1 EGSTGY, CDR2 YDSYTSSV.

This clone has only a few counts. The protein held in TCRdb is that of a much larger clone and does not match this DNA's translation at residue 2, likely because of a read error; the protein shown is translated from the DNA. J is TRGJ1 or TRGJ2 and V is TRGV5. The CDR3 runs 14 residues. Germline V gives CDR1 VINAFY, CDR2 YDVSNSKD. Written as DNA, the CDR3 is TGTACCACCTGGGACAGGCCTACTTATTATAAGAAACTCTTT. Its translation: CTTWDRPTYYKKLF.

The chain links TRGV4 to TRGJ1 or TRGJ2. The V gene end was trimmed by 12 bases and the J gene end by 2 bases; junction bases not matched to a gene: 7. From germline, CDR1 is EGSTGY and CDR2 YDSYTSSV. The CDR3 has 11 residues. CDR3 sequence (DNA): TGTGCCGCCGGGGATTATTATAAGAAACTCTTT. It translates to CAAGDYYKKLF.

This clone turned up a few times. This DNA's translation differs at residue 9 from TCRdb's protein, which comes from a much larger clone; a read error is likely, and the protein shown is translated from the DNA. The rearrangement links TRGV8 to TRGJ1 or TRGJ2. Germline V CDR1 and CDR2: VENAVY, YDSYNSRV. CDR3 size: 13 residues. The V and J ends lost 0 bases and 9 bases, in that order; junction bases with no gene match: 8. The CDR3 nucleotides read TGTGCCACCTGGGATAGGCAGCATTGTAAGAAACTCTTT. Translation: CATWDRQHCKKLF.

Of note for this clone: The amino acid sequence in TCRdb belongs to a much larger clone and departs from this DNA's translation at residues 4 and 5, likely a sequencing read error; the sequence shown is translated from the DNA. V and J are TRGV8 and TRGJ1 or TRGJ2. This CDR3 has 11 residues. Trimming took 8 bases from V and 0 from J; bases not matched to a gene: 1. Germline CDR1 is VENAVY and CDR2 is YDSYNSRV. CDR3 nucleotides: TGTGCCACCTCGAATTATTATAAGAAACTCTTT. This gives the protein CATSNYYKKLF.

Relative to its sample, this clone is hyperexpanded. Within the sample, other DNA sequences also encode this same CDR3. The DNA for the CDR3 is TGTGCCTTGTGGGAGAACGAGAAGAAACTCTTT. It yields the protein CALWENEKKLF. The V and J genes are TRGV9 and TRGJ1 or TRGJ2. Germline CDR1 GITISATS, CDR2 ISYDGTV (reference sequence). The CDR3 totals 11 residues. V lost 3 bases and J lost 10; bases outside the gene matches: 6.

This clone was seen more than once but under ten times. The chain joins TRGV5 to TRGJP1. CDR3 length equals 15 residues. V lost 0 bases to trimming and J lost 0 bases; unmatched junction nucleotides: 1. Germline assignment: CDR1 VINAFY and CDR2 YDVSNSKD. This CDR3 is CATWDRHTTGWFKIF. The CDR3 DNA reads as TGTGCCACCTGGGACAGGCATACCACTGGTTGGTTCAAGATATTT.